The T cell receptor (beta chain) under discussion was sequenced for a study of T cells in localized non-small cell lung cancer. Concerning this clone: Its antigen is not known.

The CDR3 length is 15 residues. Only in-frame clones appear in the TCRdb table, and some are missing; sequencing was by immunoSEQ multiplex PCR. The sample consists of around 25,000 clones, roughly 92% of them appearing once. Study results and caveats: There were a median roughly 60 of the top 100 tumor clones appearing in adjacent lung.

The genes are TRBV21-1 and TRBJ2-1. TRBV21-1 is a documented pseudogene. The sample here was peripheral blood, taken before any cancer treatment. This TCR was recovered from a woman aged 40 to 75 with stage I lung adenocarcinoma. This chain's CDR3 is CASSKGGSSYNEQFF. CDR3 sequence (DNA): TGTGCCAGCAGCAAAGGGGGGAGCTCCTACAATGAGCAGTTCTTC.